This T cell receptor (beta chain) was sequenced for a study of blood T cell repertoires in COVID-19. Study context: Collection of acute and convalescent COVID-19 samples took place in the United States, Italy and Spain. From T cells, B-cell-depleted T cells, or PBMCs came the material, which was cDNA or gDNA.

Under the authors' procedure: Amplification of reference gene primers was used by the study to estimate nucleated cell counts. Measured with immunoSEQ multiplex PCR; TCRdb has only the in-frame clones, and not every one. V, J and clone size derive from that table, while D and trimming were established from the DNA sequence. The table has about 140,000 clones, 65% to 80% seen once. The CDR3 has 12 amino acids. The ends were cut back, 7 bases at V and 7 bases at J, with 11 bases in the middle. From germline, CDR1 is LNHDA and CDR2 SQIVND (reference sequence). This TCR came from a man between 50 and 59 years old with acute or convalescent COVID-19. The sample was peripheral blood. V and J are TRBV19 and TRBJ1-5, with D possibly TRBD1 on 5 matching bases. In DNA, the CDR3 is TGTGCCAGTAAAGGAGGGACCCAGCCCCAGCATTTT. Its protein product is CASKGGTQPQHF.